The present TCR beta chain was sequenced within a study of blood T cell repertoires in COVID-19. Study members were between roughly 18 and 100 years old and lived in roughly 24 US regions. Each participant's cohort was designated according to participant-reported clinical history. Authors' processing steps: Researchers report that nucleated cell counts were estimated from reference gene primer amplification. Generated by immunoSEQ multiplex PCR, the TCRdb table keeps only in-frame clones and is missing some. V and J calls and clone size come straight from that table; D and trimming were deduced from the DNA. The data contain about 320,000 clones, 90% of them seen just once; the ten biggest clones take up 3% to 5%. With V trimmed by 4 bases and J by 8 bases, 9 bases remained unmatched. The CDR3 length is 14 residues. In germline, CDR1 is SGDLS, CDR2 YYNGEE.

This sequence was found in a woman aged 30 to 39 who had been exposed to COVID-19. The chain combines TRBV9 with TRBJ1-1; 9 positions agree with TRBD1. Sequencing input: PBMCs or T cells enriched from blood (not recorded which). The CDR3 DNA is TGTGCCAGCAGCCCGTGGGACAGGGCGGCAGAAGCTTTCTTT. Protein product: CASSPWDRAAEAFF.